These 31 T cell receptor beta chains were all obtained from the same sample, sequenced in a study of the immune and genomic landscape of osteosarcoma. Osteosarcoma specimens were post-treatment primary, local recurrence and metastasis tumors from poor-prognosis patients. Assay used: immunoSEQ multiplex PCR; TCRdb lists only in-frame clones, some missing. The sample has more than 10,000 clones; 55% to 75% are singletons. The sequencing sample was made of osteosarcoma tumor tissue from the lung. All receptors derive from a human donor with osteosarcoma.

This clone was found a few times. Other nucleotide sequences from this sample produce the same CDR3. The chain combines TRBV9 with TRBJ2-3; weak D call: TRBD1 (5 bases). This CDR3 region has 15 residues. CDR1 SGDLS and CDR2 YYNGEE come from the germline V gene. The V end lost 0 bases, the J end lost 1 base, and 9 bases lay between the germline ends. CDR3 residues: CASSVEQGRTDTQYF. CDR3 nucleotides: TGTGCCAGCAGCGTAGAGCAGGGCCGCACAGATACGCAGTATTTT.

The chain links TRBV7-2 to TRBJ2-2; D ambiguous. Germline CDR1 is SGHTA and CDR2 is FQGNSA. The V and J ends lost 7 bases and 5 bases respectively, with 14 bases between them. The CDR3 spans 14 residues. Here the CDR3 reads CASIQQRDTGELFF. The CDR3 bases are TGTGCCAGCATCCAACAACGAGATACCGGGGAGCTGTTTTTT.

The chain has TRBV19 and TRBJ1-2, with 9 bases matching TRBD1. This CDR3 region has 18 residues. Looked up from germline, CDR1 is LNHDA and CDR2 is SQIVND (reference sequence). V dropped 6 bases and J dropped 2; count of bases not matched to a gene: 16. DNA of the CDR3: TGTGCCAGTAGCCAGTTCCGGGACAGGGTCACCCGAAACTATGGCTACACCTTC. As protein: CASSQFRDRVTRNYGYTF.

The V gene is TRBV7-2, the J gene TRBJ2-5, with TRBD2 matching 9 bases. The CDR3 is made up of 14 amino acids. CDR1 SGHTA and CDR2 FQGNSA come from the germline V gene. J lost 5 bases, V lost 3 bases, and 4 bases had no gene match. The CDR3 nucleotides are TGTGCCAGCAGCTTCTTGCGGGGGGGCGAGACCCAGTACTTC. Encoded protein: CASSFLRGGETQYF.

V gene TRBV6-4 combines with J gene TRBJ2-7, with TRBD2 matching 10 bases. The trim removed 3 bases at V and 4 bases at J, leaving 18 bases unmatched. The CDR3 loop spans 19 amino acids. Germline loops: CDR1 MRHNA, CDR2 SNTAGT. The CDR3 nucleotides read TGTGCCAGCAGTGAAACCTTATTCAGCGGGAGGGCGGCCTTTTACGAGCAGTACTTC. It yields the protein CASSETLFSGRAAFYEQYF.

The rearrangement uses TRBV28 and TRBJ2-3, with a weak D call TRBD2 (6 bases). The V end was cut by 2 bases, the J end by 6 bases, with 36 bases between. This CDR3 region has 22 residues. Germline V gene lookup returns CDR1 MDHEN and CDR2 SYDVKM. The DNA of the CDR3 is TGTGCCAGCAGTTTAAGGATGTTTCTGTGGGAGGCAGCCAAGGTGCAATCGGATACGCAGTATTTT. Encoded protein: CASSLRMFLWEAAKVQSDTQYF.

The gene calls are TRBV5-4 and TRBJ2-2; D perhaps matches TRBD2 (6 bases). Trimming shortened V by 4 bases and J by 7 bases, and 14 bases separated the two germline ends. The CDR3 consists of 14 residues. Germline V CDR1 and CDR2: SGHNT, YYREEE (reference sequence). The CDR3 DNA is TGTGCCAGCAGCCCCGGGAGTGACGGCGGGGAGCTGTTTTTT. As protein: CASSPGSDGGELFF.

J is TRBJ2-5 and V is TRBV9; the match to TRBD2 covers 7 bases. Per germline, CDR1 SGDLS and CDR2 YYNGEE. With V trimmed by 2 bases and J by 3 bases, 7 bases remained unmatched. The CDR3 is 15 residues long. The CDR3 reads CASSVLAGAKETQYF. As DNA, the CDR3 is TGTGCCAGCAGCGTGTTAGCGGGCGCGAAAGAGACCCAGTACTTC.

This chain connects TRBV27 to TRBJ2-7; D is tentatively TRBD1 or TRBD2 (6 bases each). Per germline, CDR1 MNHEY and CDR2 SMNVEV (reference sequence). V lost 4 bases and J lost 6, with 10 bases in between. This CDR3 has 12 residues. Here the CDR3 reads CASSSGGGEQYF. CDR3 nucleotides: TGTGCCAGCAGTTCCGGGGGCGGCGAGCAGTACTTC.

The chain has TRBV5-1 and TRBJ1-4, with 8 positions matching TRBD1. Germline V lookup: CDR1 SGHRS, CDR2 YFSETQ. Losses at the gene ends were 1 base for V and 8 bases for J; bases not matched to a gene: 10. The CDR3 runs to 16 residues. The CDR3 DNA sequence: TGCGCCAGCAGCTTGTTAGGACAGGGAGGGGAGGAAAAACTGTTTTTT. Residues: CASSLLGQGGEEKLFF.

This clone appeared a few times. The chain links TRBV7-9 to TRBJ2-1; a weak D match, TRBD2 (6 bases). The CDR3 totals 16 residues. Trimming took 5 bases from V and 4 from J, leaving 18 bases between them. Germline V gene data show CDR1 as SEHNR and CDR2 as FQNEAQ (reference sequence). In DNA form, the CDR3 reads TGTGCCAGCAGCGGGCGGGCCGGGACTTCATACAATGAGCAGTTCTTC. Its protein product is CASSGRAGTSYNEQFF. Full variable domain (missing parts from reference TRBV7-9 and TRBJ2-1): DTGVSQNPRHKITKRGQNVTFRCDPISEHNRLYWYRQTLGQGPEFLTYFQNEAQLEKSRLLSDRFSAERPKGSFSTLEIQRTEQGDSAMYLCASSGRAGTSYNEQFFGPGTRLTVL.

This chain joins TRBV28 and TRBJ1-6; 8 positions agree with TRBD1. V lost 1 base, J lost 7 bases, and 3 bases stayed unmatched. CDR1 and CDR2 from the germline V gene are MDHEN and SYDVKM. The CDR3 has 15 amino acids. The CDR3 nucleotides read TGTGCCAGCAGTTTATTCACAGGGGGAAATTCACCCCTCCACTTT. Translating gives CASSLFTGGNSPLHF.

V and J are TRBV29-1 and TRBJ1-3; unclear D gene. The CDR3 totals 14 residues. The germline gives CDR1 SQVTM, CDR2 ANQGSEA. The V and J ends lost 5 bases and 0 bases respectively, with 11 bases between them. CDR3 bases: TGCAGCGTTCAACGGGCCTCCTCTGGAAACACCATATATTTT. Translated, it gives CSVQRASSGNTIYF.

On this clone itself: Other DNA sequences in the sample encode the same CDR3. The chain couples TRBV29-1 to TRBJ2-3; D call uncertain. The V and J ends lost 6 bases and 2 bases respectively, with 3 bases between them. The CDR3 extends over 10 amino acids. In germline, CDR1 is SQVTM, CDR2 ANQGSEA. CDR3 in amino acids: CSVDTDTQYF. The CDR3 coding sequence is TGCAGCGTAGACACAGATACGCAGTATTTT.

This rearrangement joins TRBV27 to TRBJ2-2; 10 bases map to TRBD2. CDR1 is MNHEY and CDR2 is SMNVEV in the germline V gene (reference sequence). The CDR3 sequence is 16 residues long. With V trimmed by 5 bases and J by 0 bases, 3 bases remained unmatched. The chain's CDR3 is CASSRGLAPNTGELFF. The CDR3 region has the DNA TGTGCCAGCAGTCGGGGACTAGCGCCGAACACCGGGGAGCTGTTTTTT.

The chain links TRBV4-1 to TRBJ1-1; D gene ambiguous. From germline, CDR1 is MGHRA and CDR2 YSYEKL. This CDR3 comprises 17 residues. Trimming stripped 1 base from V and 0 bases from J, with 15 bases between. The CDR3 DNA reads TGCGCCAGCAGCCAAGCTCCCCCTGGTGCTATGAACACTGAAGCTTTCTTT. It encodes CASSQAPPGAMNTEAFF.

Notes on this clone: A junction boundary mismatches the germline segment, possibly from a read error. The chain joins TRBV29-1 to TRBJ1-4; D may be TRBD1 (6 bases). This CDR3 contains 13 residues. Germline lookup yields CDR1 SQVTM and CDR2 ANQGSEA. DNA for the CDR3: TGCAGCGTTGTTTTCGACAGGCCGACTGGCGTTGTTTTT. It codes for CSVVFDRPTGVVF.

The V and J genes are TRBV7-2 and TRBJ2-5; no firm D call. V was pared by 6 bases and J by 5 bases, with 13 bases between. In germline, CDR1 is SGHTA, CDR2 FQGNSA. The CDR3 consists of 13 residues. This CDR3 is CASSLREQETQYF. The CDR3 nucleotides read TGTGCCAGCAGTCTAAGGGAACAGGAGACCCAGTACTTC.

This clone was counted between two and nine times. The genes are TRBV5-8 and TRBJ1-4; D gene unclear. Trimming removed 2 bases at V and 2 bases at J, with 1 base between. The CDR3 is 12 residues long. Germline loops: CDR1 SGHTS, CDR2 YDEGEE. The CDR3 spells CASSFTNEKLFF. The CDR3, as DNA: TGTGCCAGCAGCTTCACTAATGAAAAACTGTTTTTT. Supplemented by reference TRBV5-8 and TRBJ1-4, the full variable domain reads EAGVTQSPTHLIKTRGQQATLRCSPISGHTSVYWYQQALGLGLQFLLWYDEGEERNRGNFPPRFSGRQFPNYSSELNVNALELEDSALYLCASSFTNEKLFFGSGTQLSVL.

This clone has only a few counts. The chain links TRBV10-1 to TRBJ2-7; D not resolved. Germline CDR1 reads WNHNN; CDR2 reads SYGVQD (reference sequence). V lost 2 bases to trimming and J lost 3 bases, with 5 bases between them. The CDR3 has 12 residues. The chain's CDR3 is CASSEPGYEQYF. Written as DNA, the CDR3 is TGCGCCAGCAGTGAGCCCGGCTACGAGCAGTACTTC.

The chain has TRBV11-2 and TRBJ1-1; D gene ambiguous. Looked up from germline, CDR1 is SGHAT and CDR2 is FQNNGV. Deletions cut 1 base from V and 5 bases from J, with 14 bases between. There are 15 residues in the CDR3. The CDR3 spells CASSLAAQWETEAFF. CDR3 nucleotide sequence: TGTGCCAGCAGCTTAGCTGCCCAGTGGGAGACTGAAGCTTTCTTT. Full variable domain (rest looked up from reference TRBV11-2 and TRBJ1-1): EAGVAQSPRYKIIEKRQSVAFWCNPISGHATLYWYQQILGQGPKLLIQFQNNGVVDDSQLPKDRFSAERLKGVDSTLKIQPAKLEDSAVYLCASSLAAQWETEAFFGQGTRLTVV.

This clone was observed a handful of times. This CDR3 is also generated by other DNA sequences in the sample. The chain uses TRBV28 and TRBJ1-5, with D possibly TRBD1 on 6 matching bases. Germline V gene data show CDR1 as MDHEN and CDR2 as SYDVKM. V lost 6 bases, J lost 4 bases, and 10 bases lay in between. The CDR3 covers 13 residues. The CDR3 region has the DNA TGTGCCAGCAGCCGGACAGTTAATCAGCCCCAGCATTTT. Protein: CASSRTVNQPQHF.

About this clone: Compared with germline, one end of the junction differs, possibly owing to a read error. V gene TRBV2 combines with J gene TRBJ2-7; 7 nucleotides line up with TRBD1. CDR1 SNHLY and CDR2 FYNNEI come from the germline V gene. The CDR3 is made up of 14 amino acids. DNA of the CDR3: TGTGCCAGCTGTGAGGACAGGTTCTCCTACGAGCAGTACTTC. It translates to CASCEDRFSYEQYF. The entire variable domain, with the rest obtained from reference TRBV2 and TRBJ2-7, is as follows: EPEVTQTPSHQVTQMGQEVILRCVPISNHLYFYWYRQILGQKVEFLVSFYNNEISEKSEIFDDQFSVERPDGSNFTLKIRSTKLEDSAMYFCASCEDRFSYEQYFGPGTRLTVT.

This clone was counted between two and nine times. This rearrangement joins TRBV6-4 to TRBJ2-1; 10 nucleotides match TRBD2. Looked up from germline, CDR1 is MRHNA and CDR2 is SNTAGT. The CDR3 is made up of 14 amino acids. V lost 0 bases and J lost 7; bases outside the gene matches: 0. Written as DNA, the CDR3 is TGTGCCAGCAGTGACTCGACTAGCGGGAATGAGCAGTTCTTC. Encoded protein: CASSDSTSGNEQFF.

V and J are TRBV30 and TRBJ2-5, with D perhaps TRBD2 (6 bases). Germline values: CDR1 GTSNPN, CDR2 SVGIG (reference sequence). Trimming left V 2 bases short and J 1 base short, with 8 bases between. The CDR3 loop spans 13 amino acids. CDR3 nucleotides: TGTGCCTGGAGTCGGGACTCCCAAGAGACCCAGTACTTC. Encoded protein: CAWSRDSQETQYF.

The rearrangement links TRBV29-1 to TRBJ2-3; D possibly uses TRBD1 or TRBD2 (7 bases each). The germline V gene has CDR1 SQVTM and CDR2 ANQGSEA. The CDR3 sequence is 13 residues long. Trimming took 6 bases from V and 3 from J, leaving 13 bases between them. CDR3 coding DNA: TGCAGCGTAAATCAGGGGGGGACAGATACGCAGTATTTT. It yields the protein CSVNQGGTDTQYF.

This chain joins TRBV7-9 and TRBJ1-2; D unresolved. The V gene lost 2 bases and the J gene lost 8 bases, with 15 bases spanning the gap. Germline assignment: CDR1 SEHNR and CDR2 FQNEAQ (reference sequence). The CDR3 has 14 amino acids. CDR3 region: CASSLMGSRLGYTF. DNA for the CDR3: TGTGCCAGCAGCTTAATGGGTAGTAGGTTAGGCTACACCTTC.

The rearrangement links TRBV9 to TRBJ2-5, with TRBD1 identical over 7 bases. The trim removed 3 bases at V and 2 bases at J, leaving 4 bases unmatched. The CDR3 consists of 14 residues. Germline V gene lookup returns CDR1 SGDLS and CDR2 YYNGEE. CDR3 in DNA: TGTGCCAGCAGCGCTAGACAGGGACAAGAGACCCAGTACTTC. Protein: CASSARQGQETQYF.

The chain joins TRBV10-3 to TRBJ1-6; D might be TRBD1 (5 bases). This CDR3 region has 16 residues. CDR1 is ENHRY, CDR2 SYGVKD, per germline. Between the trimmed V and J ends, which lost 2 bases and 4 bases, there was a span of 12 bases. The CDR3 loop is CAISEKGPLYNSPLHF. For the CDR3, the DNA is TGTGCCATCAGTGAGAAGGGGCCCCTATATAATTCACCCCTCCACTTT.

V gene TRBV7-2 combines with J gene TRBJ2-3; D gene uncertain. Germline values: CDR1 SGHTA, CDR2 FQGNSA. This CDR3 is built from 16 residues. Trimming took 1 base from V and 3 from J, leaving 14 bases between them. The CDR3 here is CASSLEARGGTDTQYF. In DNA form, the CDR3 reads TGTGCCAGCAGCTTAGAGGCTAGAGGTGGGACAGATACGCAGTATTTT.

The chain employs TRBV5-1 and TRBJ2-3; D unresolved. V shed 1 base and J shed 6 bases, with 9 bases lying between them. There are 13 residues in the CDR3. Germline V gene sequence: CDR1 SGHRS, CDR2 YFSETQ. CDR3 region: CASSLTPADTQYF. CDR3 DNA: TGCGCCAGCAGCTTGACACCAGCGGATACGCAGTATTTT.